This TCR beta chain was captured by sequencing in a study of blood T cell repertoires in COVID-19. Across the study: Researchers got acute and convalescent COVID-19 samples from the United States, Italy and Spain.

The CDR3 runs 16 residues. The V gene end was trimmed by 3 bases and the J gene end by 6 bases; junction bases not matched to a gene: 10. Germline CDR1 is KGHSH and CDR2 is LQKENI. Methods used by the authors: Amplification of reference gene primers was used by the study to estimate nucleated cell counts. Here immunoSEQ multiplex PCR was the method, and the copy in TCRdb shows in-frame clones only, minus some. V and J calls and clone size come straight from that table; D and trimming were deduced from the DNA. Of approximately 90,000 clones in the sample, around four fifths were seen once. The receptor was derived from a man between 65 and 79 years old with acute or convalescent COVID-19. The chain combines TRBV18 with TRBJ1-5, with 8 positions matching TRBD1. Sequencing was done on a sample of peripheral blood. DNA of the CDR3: TGTGCCAGCTCACCGGACAGGGTGGGAACGAGTCAGCCCCAGCATTTT. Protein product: CASSPDRVGTSQPQHF.